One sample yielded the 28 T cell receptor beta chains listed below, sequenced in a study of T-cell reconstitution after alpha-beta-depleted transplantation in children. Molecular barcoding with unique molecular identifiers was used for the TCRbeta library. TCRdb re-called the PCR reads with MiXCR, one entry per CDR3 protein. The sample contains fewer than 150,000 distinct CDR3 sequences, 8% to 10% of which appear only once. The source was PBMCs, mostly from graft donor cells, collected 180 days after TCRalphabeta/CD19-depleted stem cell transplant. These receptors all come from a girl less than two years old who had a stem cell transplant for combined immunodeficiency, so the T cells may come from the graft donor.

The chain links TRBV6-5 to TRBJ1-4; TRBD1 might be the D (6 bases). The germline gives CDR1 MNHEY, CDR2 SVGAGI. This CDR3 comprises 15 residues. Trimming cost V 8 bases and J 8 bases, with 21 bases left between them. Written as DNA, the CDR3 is TGTGCCAGCCGACTCGGGGCAGGGGTGGGGGAAAAACTGTTTTTT. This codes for CASRLGAGVGEKLFF.

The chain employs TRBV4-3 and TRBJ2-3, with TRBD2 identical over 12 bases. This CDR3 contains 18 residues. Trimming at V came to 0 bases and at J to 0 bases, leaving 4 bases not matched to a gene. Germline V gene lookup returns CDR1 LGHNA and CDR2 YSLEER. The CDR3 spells CASSQERLAGGSTDTQYF. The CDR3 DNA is TGCGCCAGCAGCCAAGAAAGGCTAGCGGGAGGGAGCACAGATACGCAGTATTTT.

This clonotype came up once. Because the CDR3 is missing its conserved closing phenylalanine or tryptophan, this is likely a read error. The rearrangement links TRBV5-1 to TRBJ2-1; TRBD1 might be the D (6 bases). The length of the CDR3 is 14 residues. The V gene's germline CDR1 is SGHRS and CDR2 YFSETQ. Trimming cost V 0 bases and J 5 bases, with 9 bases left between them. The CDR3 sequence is CASSLGQANNEQFL. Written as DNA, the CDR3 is TGCGCCAGCAGCTTGGGACAGGCTAACAATGAGCAGTTCTTG.

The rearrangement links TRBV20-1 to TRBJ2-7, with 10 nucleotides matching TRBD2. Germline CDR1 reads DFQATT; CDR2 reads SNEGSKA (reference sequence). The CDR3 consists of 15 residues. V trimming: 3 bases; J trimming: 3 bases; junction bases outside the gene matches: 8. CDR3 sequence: CSASMGLARSYEQYF. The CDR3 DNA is TGCAGTGCTAGTATGGGACTAGCGCGGAGCTACGAGCAGTACTTC.

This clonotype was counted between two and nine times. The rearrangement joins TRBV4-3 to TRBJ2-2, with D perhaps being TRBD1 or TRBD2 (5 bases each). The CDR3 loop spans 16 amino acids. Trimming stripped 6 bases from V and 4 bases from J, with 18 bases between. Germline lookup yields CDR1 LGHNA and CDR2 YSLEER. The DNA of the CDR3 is TGCGCCAGCAGGGCTAAACTGGGGACCTTCACCGGGGAGCTGTTTTTT. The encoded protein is CASRAKLGTFTGELFF.

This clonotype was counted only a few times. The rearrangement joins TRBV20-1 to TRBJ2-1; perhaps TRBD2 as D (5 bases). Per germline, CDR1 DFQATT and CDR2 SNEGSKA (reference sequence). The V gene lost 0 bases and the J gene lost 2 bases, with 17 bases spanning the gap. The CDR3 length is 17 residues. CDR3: CSARDPLASLTYNEQFF. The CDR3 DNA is TGCAGTGCTAGAGATCCCCTAGCCTCCCTTACCTACAATGAGCAGTTCTTC.

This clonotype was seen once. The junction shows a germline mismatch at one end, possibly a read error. The CDR3 is CASSLKGTLKNSQYF. CDR3 DNA sequence: TGTGCCAGCAGTTTAAAGGGGACCCTCAAAAACAGTCAGTACTTC. The chain has TRBV12-3 or TRBV12-4 and TRBJ2-4, with D tentatively TRBD1 or TRBD2 (5 bases each). The CDR3 has 15 residues.

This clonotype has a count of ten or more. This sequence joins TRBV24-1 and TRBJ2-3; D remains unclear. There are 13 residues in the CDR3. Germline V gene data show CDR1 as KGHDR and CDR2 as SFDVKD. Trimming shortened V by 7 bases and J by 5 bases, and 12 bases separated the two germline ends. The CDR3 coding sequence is TGTGCCACCAGGCCCAACGCACTAGATACGCAGTATTTT. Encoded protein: CATRPNALDTQYF.

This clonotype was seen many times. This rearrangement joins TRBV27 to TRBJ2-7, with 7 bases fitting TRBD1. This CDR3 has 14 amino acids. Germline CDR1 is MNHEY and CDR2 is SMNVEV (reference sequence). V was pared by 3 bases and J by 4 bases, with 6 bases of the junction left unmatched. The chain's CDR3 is CASSLTGQPYEQYF. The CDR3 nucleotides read TGTGCCAGCAGTTTGACAGGGCAACCTTACGAGCAGTACTTC.

In DNA, the CDR3 is TGCAGCGTTGAAGGGCGGGGGGGAAGCACAGATACGCAGTATTTT. It specifies CSVEGRGGSTDTQYF. The rearrangement joins TRBV29-1 to TRBJ2-3; TRBD2 agrees at 9 bases. The V segment lost 1 base and the J segment 0 bases; nucleotides outside the gene matches: 2. CDR3 length: 15 amino acids. Germline V CDR1 and CDR2: SQVTM, ANQGSEA.

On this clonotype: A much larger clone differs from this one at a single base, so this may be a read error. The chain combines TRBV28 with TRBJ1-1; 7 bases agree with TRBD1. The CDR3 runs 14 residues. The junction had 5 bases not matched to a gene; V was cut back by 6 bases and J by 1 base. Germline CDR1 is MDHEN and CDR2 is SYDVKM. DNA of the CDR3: TGTGCCAGCAGCTCGGGACAGCGGAACACTGAAGCTTTCTTT. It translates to CASSSGQRNTEAFF.

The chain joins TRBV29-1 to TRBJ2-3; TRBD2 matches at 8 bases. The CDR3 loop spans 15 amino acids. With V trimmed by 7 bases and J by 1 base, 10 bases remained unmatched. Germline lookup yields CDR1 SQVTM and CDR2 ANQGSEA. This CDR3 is CSADGSGSGTDTQYF. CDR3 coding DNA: TGCAGCGCTGACGGGAGCGGGAGTGGCACAGATACGCAGTATTTT.

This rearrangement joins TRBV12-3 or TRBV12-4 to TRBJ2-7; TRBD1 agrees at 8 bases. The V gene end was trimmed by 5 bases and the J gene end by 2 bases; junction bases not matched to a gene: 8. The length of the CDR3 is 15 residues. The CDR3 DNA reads TGTGCCAGCAGTCCCGCCGGGACAGGAGCCTACGAGCAGTACTTC. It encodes CASSPAGTGAYEQYF.

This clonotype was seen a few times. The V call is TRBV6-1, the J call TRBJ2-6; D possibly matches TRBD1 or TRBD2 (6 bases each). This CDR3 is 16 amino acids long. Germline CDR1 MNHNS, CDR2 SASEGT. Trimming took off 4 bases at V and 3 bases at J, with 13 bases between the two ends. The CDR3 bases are TGTGCCAGCAGTGGTTGGGGGGCAAGTGGGGCCAACGTCCTGACTTTC. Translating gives CASSGWGASGANVLTF.

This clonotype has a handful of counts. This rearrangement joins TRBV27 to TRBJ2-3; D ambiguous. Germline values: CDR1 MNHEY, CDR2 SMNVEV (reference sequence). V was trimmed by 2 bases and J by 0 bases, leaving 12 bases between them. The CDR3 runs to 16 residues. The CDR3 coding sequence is TGTGCCAGCAGTTTAGGATACGGAATAAGCACAGATACGCAGTATTTT. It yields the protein CASSLGYGISTDTQYF.

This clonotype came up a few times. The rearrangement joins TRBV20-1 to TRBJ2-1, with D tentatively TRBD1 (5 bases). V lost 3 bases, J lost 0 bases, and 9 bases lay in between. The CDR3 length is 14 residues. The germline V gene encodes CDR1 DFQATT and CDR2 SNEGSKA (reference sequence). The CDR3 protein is CSASHRSSYNEQFF. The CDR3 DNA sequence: TGCAGTGCTAGTCACAGGAGCTCCTACAATGAGCAGTTCTTC.

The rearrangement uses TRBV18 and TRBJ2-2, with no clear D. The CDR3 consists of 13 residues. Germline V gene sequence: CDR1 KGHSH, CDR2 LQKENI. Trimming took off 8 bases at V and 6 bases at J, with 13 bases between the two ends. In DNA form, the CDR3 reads TGTGCCAGCAGCGCGCCCCGAGCCGGGGAGCTGTTTTTT. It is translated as CASSAPRAGELFF.

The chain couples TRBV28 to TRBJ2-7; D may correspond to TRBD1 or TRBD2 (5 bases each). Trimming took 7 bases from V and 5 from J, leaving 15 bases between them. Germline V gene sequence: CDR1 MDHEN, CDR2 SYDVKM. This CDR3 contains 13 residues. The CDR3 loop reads CASTRWGINEQYF. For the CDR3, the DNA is TGTGCCAGCACCCGGTGGGGGATCAACGAGCAGTACTTC. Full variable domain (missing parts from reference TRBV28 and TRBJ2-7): DVKVTQSSRYLVKRTGEKVFLECVQDMDHENMFWYRQDPGLGLRLIYFSYDVKMKEKGDIPEGYSVSREKKERFSLILESASTNQTSMYLCASTRWGINEQYFGPGTRLTVT.

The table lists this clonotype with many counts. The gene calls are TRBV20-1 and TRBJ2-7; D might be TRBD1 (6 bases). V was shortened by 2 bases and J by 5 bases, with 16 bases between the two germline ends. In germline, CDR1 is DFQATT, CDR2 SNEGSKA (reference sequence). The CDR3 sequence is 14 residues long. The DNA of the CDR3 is TGCAGTGCTAGATCCGGGACAAAAAAGAACGAGCAGTACTTC. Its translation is CSARSGTKKNEQYF.

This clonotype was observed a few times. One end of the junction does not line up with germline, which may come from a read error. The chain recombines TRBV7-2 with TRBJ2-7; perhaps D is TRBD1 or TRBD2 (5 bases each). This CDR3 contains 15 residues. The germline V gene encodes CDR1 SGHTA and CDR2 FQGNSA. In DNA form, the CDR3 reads TGTGCCAGCAGCCTAGCCAGGGAGCAGCCCTACGAGCAGTACTTC. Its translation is CASSLAREQPYEQYF.

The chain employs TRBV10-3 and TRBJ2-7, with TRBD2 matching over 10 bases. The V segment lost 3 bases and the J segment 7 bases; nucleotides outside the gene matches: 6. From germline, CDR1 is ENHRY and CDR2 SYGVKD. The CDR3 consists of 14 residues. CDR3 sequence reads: CAISDLAGVREQYF. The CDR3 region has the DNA TGTGCCATCAGTGATCTAGCGGGGGTGCGGGAGCAGTACTTC.

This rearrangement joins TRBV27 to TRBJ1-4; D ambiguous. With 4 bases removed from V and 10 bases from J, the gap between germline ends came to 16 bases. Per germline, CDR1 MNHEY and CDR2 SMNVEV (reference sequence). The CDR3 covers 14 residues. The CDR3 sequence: CASSSPAGLGKLFF. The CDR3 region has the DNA TGTGCCAGCAGTTCCCCCGCTGGACTGGGAAAACTGTTTTTT.

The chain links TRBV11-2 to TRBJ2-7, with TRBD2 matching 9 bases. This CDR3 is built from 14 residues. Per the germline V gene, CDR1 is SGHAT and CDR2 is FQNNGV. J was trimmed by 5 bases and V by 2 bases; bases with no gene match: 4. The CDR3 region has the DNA TGTGCCAGCAGCTTACTGGGCGGGAGGGACGAGCAGTACTTC. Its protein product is CASSLLGGRDEQYF.

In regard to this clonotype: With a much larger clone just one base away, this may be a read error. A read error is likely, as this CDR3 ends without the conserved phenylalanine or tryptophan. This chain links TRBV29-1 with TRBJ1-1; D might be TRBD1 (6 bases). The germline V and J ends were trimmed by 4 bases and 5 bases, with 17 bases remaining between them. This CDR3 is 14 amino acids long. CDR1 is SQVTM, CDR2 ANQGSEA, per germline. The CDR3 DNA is TGCAGCGTTGGCGTTTCGGGGGCCGTGACTGAAGCTTTCTTA. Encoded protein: CSVGVSGAVTEAFL.

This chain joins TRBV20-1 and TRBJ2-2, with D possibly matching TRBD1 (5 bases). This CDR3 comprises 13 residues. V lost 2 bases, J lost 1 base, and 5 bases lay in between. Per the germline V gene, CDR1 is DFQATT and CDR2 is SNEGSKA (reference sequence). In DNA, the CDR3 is TGCAGTGCTAGAAGGGGGAACACCGGGGAGCTGTTTTTT. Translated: CSARRGNTGELFF.

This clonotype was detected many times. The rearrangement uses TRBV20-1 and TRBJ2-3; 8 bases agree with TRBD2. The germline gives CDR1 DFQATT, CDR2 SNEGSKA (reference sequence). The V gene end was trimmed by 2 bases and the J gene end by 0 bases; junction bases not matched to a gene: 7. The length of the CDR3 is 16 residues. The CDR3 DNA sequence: TGCAGTGCTAGAACCCTAGCGGGCCTGAGCACAGATACGCAGTATTTT. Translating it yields CSARTLAGLSTDTQYF.

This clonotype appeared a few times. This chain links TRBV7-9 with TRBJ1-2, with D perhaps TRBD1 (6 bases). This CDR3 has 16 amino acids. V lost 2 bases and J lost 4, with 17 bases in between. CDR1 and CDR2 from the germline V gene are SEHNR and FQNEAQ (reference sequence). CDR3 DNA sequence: TGTGCCAGCAGCTTACTCACCGGCGGACAGAGCTATGGCTACACCTTC. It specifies CASSLLTGGQSYGYTF.

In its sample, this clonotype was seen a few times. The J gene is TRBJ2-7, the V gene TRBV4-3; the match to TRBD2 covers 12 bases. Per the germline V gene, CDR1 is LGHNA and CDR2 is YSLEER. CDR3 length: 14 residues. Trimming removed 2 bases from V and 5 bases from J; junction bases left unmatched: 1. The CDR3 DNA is TGCGCCAGCAGCCAAAGACTAGCGGGAGACGAGCAGTACTTC. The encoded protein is CASSQRLAGDEQYF.